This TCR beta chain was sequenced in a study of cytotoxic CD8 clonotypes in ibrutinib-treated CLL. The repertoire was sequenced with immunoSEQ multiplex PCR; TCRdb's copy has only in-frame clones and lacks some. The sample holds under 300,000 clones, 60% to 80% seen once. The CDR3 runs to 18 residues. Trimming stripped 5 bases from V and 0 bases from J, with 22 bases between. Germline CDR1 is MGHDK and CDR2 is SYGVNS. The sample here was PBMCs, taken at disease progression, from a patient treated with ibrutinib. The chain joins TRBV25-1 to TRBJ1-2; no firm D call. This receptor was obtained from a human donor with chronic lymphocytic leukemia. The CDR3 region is CASSSPRLRADTNYGYTF. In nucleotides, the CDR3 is TGTGCCAGCAGTTCCCCTCGACTGAGGGCAGATACTAACTATGGCTACACCTTC.